This T cell receptor (beta chain) appears in the sequencing data of a study of blood T cell repertoires in COVID-19. Across the whole study: Some COVID-19 samples were acute and others convalescent; all came from the United States, Italy and Spain.

The V gene's germline CDR1 is LNHNV and CDR2 YYDKDF (reference sequence). The V end was cut by 2 bases, the J end by 0 bases, with 10 bases between. The CDR3 length is 16 residues. Clones were read by immunoSEQ multiplex PCR, and TCRdb kept only the in-frame ones, dropping some. This repertoire shows 88,000 or so clones, approximately 85% found once; its top ten account for around 4.1%. The sequence came from a man in his sixties with acute or convalescent COVID-19. Sequencing was done on a sample of peripheral blood. V and J are TRBV15 and TRBJ2-2; D is unclear. In DNA, the CDR3 is TGTGCCACCAGCAGACTGGGCTCAGCGAACACCGGGGAGCTGTTTTTT. The encoded protein is CATSRLGSANTGELFF.